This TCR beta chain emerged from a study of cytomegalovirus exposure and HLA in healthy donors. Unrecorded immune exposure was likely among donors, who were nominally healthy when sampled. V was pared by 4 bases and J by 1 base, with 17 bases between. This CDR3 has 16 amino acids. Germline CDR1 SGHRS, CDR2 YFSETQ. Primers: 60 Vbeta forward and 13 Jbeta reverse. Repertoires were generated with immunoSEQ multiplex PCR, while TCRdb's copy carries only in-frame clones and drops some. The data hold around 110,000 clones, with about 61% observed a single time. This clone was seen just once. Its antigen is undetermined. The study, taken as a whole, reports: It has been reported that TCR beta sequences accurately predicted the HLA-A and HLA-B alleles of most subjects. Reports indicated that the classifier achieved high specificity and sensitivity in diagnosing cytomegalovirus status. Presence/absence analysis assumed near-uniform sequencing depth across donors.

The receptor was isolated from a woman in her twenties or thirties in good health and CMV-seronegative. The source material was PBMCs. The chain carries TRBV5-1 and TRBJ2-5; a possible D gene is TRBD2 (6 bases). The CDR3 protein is CASSPGVAELQETQYF. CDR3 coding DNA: TGCGCCAGCAGCCCCGGGGTAGCGGAGCTCCAAGAGACCCAGTACTTC.